Described below is a single T cell receptor beta chain sequence and its context. Selected positively for CCR7 and CD45RO-negative, naive CD8 cells excluded terminally differentiated effector memory CD45RA+ cells. With V trimmed by 11 bases and J by 3 bases, 5 bases remained unmatched. CDR3 length equals 14 residues. Germline V lookup: CDR1 LNHDA, CDR2 SQIVND (reference sequence). The data originate from a study of shared clonotypes between healthy human individuals. Sequencing used immunoSEQ multiplex PCR; TCRdb keeps in-frame clones, though not all of them. The repertoire has about 2,200,000 clones, 93% of them found once; the top ten carry about 1.5%.

The sequenced sample consisted of naive CD8+ T cells from PBMCs. The rearrangement uses TRBV19 and TRBJ2-2, with 11 bases identical to TRBD1. This TCR was sampled from a man between 18 and 29 years old in good health. Some clones in this sample may be carry-over from other donors' samples. The CDR3 sequence: CAAWDRGDTGELFF. CDR3 DNA sequence: TGTGCCGCTTGGGACAGGGGGGACACCGGGGAGCTGTTTTTT. The entire variable domain, with the rest obtained from reference TRBV19 and TRBJ2-2, is as follows: DGGITQSPKYLFRKEGQNVTLSCEQNLNHDAMYWYRQDPGQGLRLIYYSQIVNDFQKGDIAEGYSVSREKKESFPLTVTSAQKNPTAFYLCAAWDRGDTGELFFGEGSRLTVL.